The 25 T cell receptor beta chains below were found in one sample sequenced in a study of CD8+ T cells in alopecia areata. Extracted RNA was reverse transcribed, and the resulting cDNA served as sequencing template. TCRdb's table, derived via immunoSEQ multiplex PCR, lists solely in-frame clones and lacks some. This table holds around 19,000 clones, 60% to 70% found once. In the case of four or five patients, the CD4+ cells were sorted into CD25+CD127- cells. Sample: CD4+ Tregs sorted from blood. Receptor source: a human donor with alopecia areata.

A few counts support this clone. The chain couples TRBV29-1 to TRBJ2-3; D call uncertain. The CDR3 is 13 residues long. Trimming stripped 5 bases from V and 2 bases from J, with 11 bases between. The germline V gene has CDR1 SQVTM and CDR2 ANQGSEA. The CDR3: CSVTRGPTDTQYF. Here the CDR3 DNA reads TGCAGCGTTACGCGCGGCCCCACAGATACGCAGTATTTT.

The chain carries TRBV7-9 and TRBJ2-5; 9 bases match TRBD1. The junction had 4 bases not matched to a gene; V was cut back by 4 bases and J by 1 base. The CDR3 spans 15 residues. Germline CDR1 and CDR2: SEHNR and FQNEAQ (reference sequence). CDR3 protein: CASSYNRGPQETQYF. The CDR3 DNA sequence: TGTGCCAGCAGCTACAACAGGGGGCCCCAAGAGACCCAGTACTTC.

V usage is TRBV5-4 and J usage is TRBJ1-3, with D unclear. V was trimmed by 4 bases and J by 0 bases, leaving 11 bases between them. This CDR3 is built from 15 residues. Germline V lookup: CDR1 SGHNT, CDR2 YYREEE (reference sequence). In DNA form, the CDR3 reads TGTGCCAGCAGCCGGACCGACCTCTCTGGAAACACCATATATTTT. It is translated as CASSRTDLSGNTIYF.

This clone was observed a handful of times. The rearrangement joins TRBV4-2 to TRBJ1-5, with a weak D call TRBD1 (6 bases). Looked up from germline, CDR1 is LGHNA and CDR2 is YNFKEQ. V lost 4 bases and J 3 bases, leaving 10 bases between the germline ends. There are 14 residues in the CDR3. The CDR3 nucleotides read TGTGCCAGCAGCCGGACAGCCCTCAATCAGCCCCAGCATTTT. It specifies CASSRTALNQPQHF.

This rearrangement joins TRBV19 to TRBJ1-4, with D perhaps matching TRBD1 (5 bases). The CDR3 runs to 15 residues. CDR1 and CDR2 (germline): LNHDA, SQIVND (reference sequence). Trimming pared 6 bases from V and 3 bases from J, leaving 14 bases between. The CDR3 DNA reads TGTGCCAGTAGCCTCCAGGGTATGGCTAATGAAAAACTGTTTTTT. It codes for CASSLQGMANEKLFF.

This clone was recorded a few times. The chain joins TRBV7-3 to TRBJ1-5; tentative D call: TRBD1 (5 bases). Germline V gene lookup returns CDR1 SGHTA and CDR2 FQGTGA. Trimming stripped 5 bases from V and 0 bases from J, with 23 bases between. The CDR3 has 19 amino acids. In DNA form, the CDR3 reads TGTGCCAGCAGCCCAAGACGCGGGACGGTCGAAGATAGCAATCAGCCCCAGCATTTT. Translating it yields CASSPRRGTVEDSNQPQHF.

This clone is medium-sized within its sample. The chain's CDR3 is CASSFSGQGKWDAEAFF. CDR3 in DNA: TGTGCCAGCAGCTTTTCGGGACAGGGAAAATGGGACGCTGAAGCTTTCTTT. The rearrangement uses TRBV13 and TRBJ1-1; 9 bases are a match to TRBD1. The CDR3 sequence is 17 residues long. V shed 3 bases and J 6 bases; nucleotides not matched to a gene: 14. Per germline, CDR1 PRHDT and CDR2 FYEKMQ (reference sequence).

V is TRBV5-6 and J is TRBJ2-3; D may be TRBD1 or TRBD2 (6 bases each). From germline, CDR1 is SGHDT and CDR2 YYEEEE. The CDR3 is made up of 13 amino acids. Trimming took 4 bases from V and 7 from J, leaving 13 bases between them. CDR3 nucleotides: TGTGCCAGCAGCCCGCTGGGGGGCAATACGCAGTATTTT. Translated, it gives CASSPLGGNTQYF. Full variable domain (outside the CDR3, taken from reference TRBV5-6 and TRBJ2-3): DAGVTQSPTHLIKTRGQQVTLRCSPKSGHDTVSWYQQALGQGPQFIFQYYEEEERQRGNFPDRFSGHQFPNYSSELNVNALLLGDSALYLCASSPLGGNTQYFGPGTRLTVL.

The chain has TRBV6-6 and TRBJ2-7; 8 nucleotides line up with TRBD1. The length of the CDR3 is 12 residues. With V trimmed by 8 bases and J by 4 bases, 4 bases remained unmatched. Germline CDR1 is MNHNY and CDR2 is SVGAGI (reference sequence). CDR3 amino acids: CASGTGGYEQYF. DNA of the CDR3: TGTGCCAGCGGGACAGGCGGGTACGAGCAGTACTTC.

The chain carries TRBV28 and TRBJ1-5; D call uncertain. The CDR3 sequence is 12 residues long. Trimming took 5 bases from V and 5 from J, leaving 7 bases between them. In germline, CDR1 is MDHEN, CDR2 SYDVKM. CDR3 DNA: TGTGCCAGCAGTGGCCCCTATCAGCCCCAGCATTTT. Translated: CASSGPYQPQHF.

This clone was observed a few times. The rearrangement joins TRBV29-1 to TRBJ1-2; weak D call: TRBD1 (5 bases). Looked up from germline, CDR1 is SQVTM and CDR2 is ANQGSEA. V lost 6 bases and J 5 bases, leaving 16 bases between the germline ends. The CDR3 sequence is 13 residues long. The CDR3 reads CSVRGGDGYGYTF. CDR3 nucleotide sequence: TGCAGCGTGAGGGGAGGGGATGGATATGGCTACACCTTC.

The rearrangement joins TRBV7-2 to TRBJ2-7, with D tentatively TRBD2 (5 bases). Trimming stripped 5 bases from V and 2 bases from J, with 16 bases between. The CDR3 consists of 15 residues. Germline V gene data show CDR1 as SGHTA and CDR2 as FQGNSA. CDR3 DNA: TGTGCCAGCAGCACAACCGGGATTAAAACCTACGAGCAGTACTTC. Residues: CASSTTGIKTYEQYF.

The rearrangement uses TRBV30 and TRBJ1-1; no clear D gene. The CDR3 is made up of 16 amino acids. The germline V and J ends were trimmed by 0 bases and 6 bases, with 20 bases remaining between them. Germline assignment: CDR1 GTSNPN and CDR2 SVGIG (reference sequence). The CDR3 DNA sequence: TGTGCCTGGAGTGTACGAGTACCATTTCGCCGGGCTGAAGCTTTCTTT. Encoded protein: CAWSVRVPFRRAEAFF.

The chain recombines TRBV6-5 with TRBJ2-4; D possibly uses TRBD1 or TRBD2 (5 bases each). This CDR3 contains 15 residues. V was cut by 3 bases and J by 3 bases, with 12 bases left in between. From germline, CDR1 is MNHEY and CDR2 SVGAGI. The CDR3 DNA reads TGTGCCAGCAGTTATAGCCCTGGGGGCAAAAACATTCAGTACTTC. Its translation is CASSYSPGGKNIQYF.

This clone was counted only a few times. The rearrangement links TRBV6-6 to TRBJ2-5; no definite D call. The CDR3 spans 12 residues. The V end lost 2 bases, the J end lost 8 bases, and 9 bases lay between the germline ends. In germline, CDR1 is MNHNY, CDR2 SVGAGI (reference sequence). The CDR3 bases are TGTGCCAGCAGTTACACCTTGGTCACCCAGTACTTC. Protein sequence: CASSYTLVTQYF.

In this sample, this clone turned up a few times. The gene calls are TRBV5-6 and TRBJ2-2; D ambiguous. CDR1 and CDR2 (germline): SGHDT, YYEEEE. This CDR3 has 15 residues. Trimming shortened V by 7 bases and J by 1 base, and 14 bases separated the two germline ends. DNA for the CDR3: TGTGCCAGCGACTCCGCCTGGAGGAACACCGGGGAGCTGTTTTTT. This encodes CASDSAWRNTGELFF.

This clone came up a few times. V usage is TRBV7-9 and J usage is TRBJ2-3; D not certain. The CDR3 is 12 amino acids. The germline gives CDR1 SEHNR, CDR2 FQNEAQ (reference sequence). V was trimmed by 3 bases and J by 6 bases, leaving 7 bases between them. CDR3 bases: TGTGCCAGCAGCTTCGGATCTGATACGCAGTATTTT. This gives the protein CASSFGSDTQYF.

The sample holds a few counts of this clone. The chain is built from TRBV5-1 and TRBJ2-1; D remains unclear. V was shortened by 5 bases and J by 0 bases, with 15 bases between the two germline ends. CDR3 size: 16 residues. Germline CDR1 reads SGHRS; CDR2 reads YFSETQ. CDR3 in amino acids: CASRNFLGSSYNEQFF. The CDR3 DNA follows: TGCGCCAGCAGGAACTTCCTCGGCAGCTCCTACAATGAGCAGTTCTTC.

The rearrangement links TRBV30 to TRBJ1-1; a weak D match, TRBD1 (6 bases). Germline V lookup: CDR1 GTSNPN, CDR2 SVGIG (reference sequence). This CDR3 has 15 amino acids. V dropped 3 bases and J dropped 4 bases, with 18 bases sitting between them. The CDR3 is CAWSPAGVLRTEAFF. In DNA, the CDR3 is TGTGCCTGGAGCCCCGCAGGGGTCCTTCGCACTGAAGCTTTCTTT.

This chain links TRBV5-1 with TRBJ2-7, with unresolved D. The germline V gene has CDR1 SGHRS and CDR2 YFSETQ. The CDR3 extends over 15 amino acids. The V end was cut by 3 bases, the J end by 1 base, with 14 bases between. This CDR3 reads CASSSSISGSYEQYF. CDR3 nucleotides: TGCGCCAGCAGCTCGTCCATAAGTGGGTCCTACGAGCAGTACTTC.

The DNA of the CDR3 is TGTGCCAGCAGCTCACAGACTAGCGGGAACACCGGGGAGCTGTTTTTT. Encoded protein: CASSSQTSGNTGELFF. The chain is built from TRBV7-2 and TRBJ2-2; 9 positions agree with TRBD2. Germline V gene sequence: CDR1 SGHTA, CDR2 FQGNSA. The CDR3 runs to 16 residues. V shed 4 bases and J 1 base; nucleotides not matched to a gene: 4.

The chain employs TRBV5-1 and TRBJ2-7; possibly TRBD1 or TRBD2 for D (5 bases each). Trimming left V 7 bases short and J 2 bases short, with 16 bases between. This CDR3 is built from 14 residues. CDR1 is SGHRS and CDR2 is YFSETQ in the germline V gene. The DNA of the CDR3 is TGCGCCAGCCGAGGGGACGTCGGCCCCTACGAGCAGTACTTC. This sequence encodes CASRGDVGPYEQYF. Filled out from reference TRBV5-1 and TRBJ2-7, the complete variable domain reads KAGVTQTPRYLIKTRGQQVTLSCSPISGHRSVSWYQQTPGQGLQFLFEYFSETQRNKGNFPGRFSGRQFSNSRSEMNVSTLELGDSALYLCASRGDVGPYEQYFGPGTRLTVT.

This clone is deemed medium-sized. The rearrangement links TRBV28 to TRBJ1-1; D might be TRBD1 (5 bases). The germline V and J ends were trimmed by 5 bases and 0 bases, with 16 bases remaining between them. Germline CDR1 MDHEN, CDR2 SYDVKM. The CDR3 loop spans 16 amino acids. The DNA of the CDR3 is TGTGCCAGCAGTCGACCCGTGGGACCTATGAACACTGAAGCTTTCTTT. As protein: CASSRPVGPMNTEAFF.

The chain uses TRBV9 and TRBJ1-1, with D unresolved. The CDR3 consists of 13 residues. CDR1 is SGDLS and CDR2 is YYNGEE in the germline V gene. The V end lost 0 bases, the J end lost 1 base, and 4 bases lay between the germline ends. CDR3 in DNA: TGTGCCAGCAGCGTAGCAGCGAACACTGAAGCTTTCTTT. The encoded protein is CASSVAANTEAFF.

Concerning this clone itself: The same CDR3 is also encoded by other DNA sequences in this sample. This chain links TRBV28 with TRBJ1-2; D is unresolved. The V and J ends lost 6 bases and 4 bases respectively, with 15 bases between them. Germline V gives CDR1 MDHEN, CDR2 SYDVKM. The CDR3 covers 14 residues. In DNA, the CDR3 is TGTGCCAGCAGCCCCCCCTTCAAAGCCTATGGCTACACCTTC. This codes for CASSPPFKAYGYTF.